This T cell receptor (beta chain) was retrieved from a study of blood T cell repertoires in COVID-19. About the study: Italy, Spain and the United States were the sources of the convalescent and acute COVID-19 samples. From T cells, B-cell-depleted T cells, or PBMCs came the material, which was cDNA or gDNA.

There are a few counts of this clone. The CDR3 consists of 12 residues. Trimming removed 7 bases at V and 10 bases at J, with 16 bases between. Germline assignment: CDR1 MDHEN and CDR2 SYDVKM. Authors' methods: The authors estimated nucleated cell counts from reference gene primer amplification. TCRdb's table, derived via immunoSEQ multiplex PCR, lists solely in-frame clones and lacks some. The V and J calls and clone size were taken over from that table, and D and trimming were inferred from the DNA. The table shows about 260,000 clones, with 80% to 90% occurring only once. The sequence came from a woman aged 40 to 55 who had recovered from COVID-19. The genes are TRBV28 and TRBJ1-1; no firm D call. The sample was peripheral blood. The CDR3 region is CASTPTGRRAFF. In DNA, the CDR3 is TGTGCCAGCACCCCAACGGGGAGGCGAGCTTTCTTT.